Detailed here is one T cell receptor (beta chain). V was shortened by 4 bases and J by 0 bases, with 15 bases between the two germline ends. Germline assignment: CDR1 MGHRA and CDR2 YSYEKL. The CDR3 is 16 amino acids. This sample was included in a study of cytomegalovirus exposure and HLA in healthy donors. The PCR was carried out with 60 Vbeta primers and 13 Jbeta primers. As originally analysed: Unique TCR beta chains numbered roughly 80 million in a later analysis, with around 12 million shared. Profiling relied on immunoSEQ multiplex PCR, and the TCRdb table lists in-frame clones only, not all of them. The V and J calls and clone size are taken from that table; D and trimming were inferred from the DNA. The sample carries 120,000 or so clones, 81% recorded once.

The receptor was isolated from a man aged 18 to 30 in good health and CMV-seronegative. This chain joins TRBV4-1 and TRBJ1-1, with D possibly being TRBD1 (5 bases). The sequencing input was PBMCs. The CDR3 nucleotides read TGCGCCAGCAGCCTTCTTCACTGGGGCTTGAACACTGAAGCTTTCTTT. Amino acid sequence: CASSLLHWGLNTEAFF.